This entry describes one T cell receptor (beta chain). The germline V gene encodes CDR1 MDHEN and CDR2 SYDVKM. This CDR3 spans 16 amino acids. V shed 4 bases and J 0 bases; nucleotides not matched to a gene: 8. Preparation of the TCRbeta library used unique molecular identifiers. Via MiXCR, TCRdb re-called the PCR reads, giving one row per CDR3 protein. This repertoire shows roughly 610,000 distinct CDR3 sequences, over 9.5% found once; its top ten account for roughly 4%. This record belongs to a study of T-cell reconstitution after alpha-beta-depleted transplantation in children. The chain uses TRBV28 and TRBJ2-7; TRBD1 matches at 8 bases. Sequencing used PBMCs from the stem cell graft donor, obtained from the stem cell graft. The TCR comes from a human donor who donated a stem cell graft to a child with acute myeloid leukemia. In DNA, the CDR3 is TGTGCCAGCAGTTCTCACCGGACAGGGAGCTCCTACGAGCAGTACTTC. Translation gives CASSSHRTGSSYEQYF.